A selection of T cell receptor beta chains follows, all from one sample in a study of cytomegalovirus exposure and HLA in healthy donors. The method was immunoSEQ multiplex PCR; TCRdb's version includes in-frame clones alone and lacks a portion of them. In the table there are about 60,000 clones, approximately 63% of which are singletons. The sequencing sample was made of PBMCs. The receptors shown here come from a woman aged 55-69 years in good health and CMV-seropositive. Both conserved end residues are part of each CDR3. Each record gives: V gene, J gene, CDR3 protein.

TRBV10-3	TRBJ1-6	CAISKLGQLNSPLHF
TRBV19	TRBJ2-2	CASSDRTGGNTGELFF
TRBV5-1	TRBJ2-2	CASSLAGAGGTGELFF
TRBV15	TRBJ2-4	CATSRDLAGTGVNIQYF
TRBV6-6	TRBJ1-2	CASILAGGANGYTF
TRBV9	TRBJ1-2	CATYGVYGYTF
TRBV19	TRBJ2-5	CASSGDRGPDQETQYF
TRBV7-9	TRBJ1-2	CASSLGGGPVGYTF
TRBV5-1	TRBJ2-3	CASSLGYQRLRAGVVTDTQYF
TRBV5-1	TRBJ1-2	CASSWGDRANGYTF
TRBV7-7	TRBJ2-5	CASSGGSQETQYF
TRBV4-2	TRBJ1-5	CASSQDTGGNQPQHF
TRBV6-6	TRBJ1-5	CASSPLGGGNQPQHF
TRBV28	TRBJ1-3	CASSLGQGFVSGNTIYF
TRBV2	TRBJ2-3	CASLPVLQGRITDTQYF
TRBV28	TRBJ2-5	CASTPWGTIKETQYF
TRBV5-4	TRBJ2-3	CASSPWDRTSGTDTQYF
TRBV7-9	TRBJ2-5	CSSSPPPRTAQETQYF
TRBV5-1	TRBJ1-1	CASSSGPGQEAFF
TRBV7-7	TRBJ1-6	CASSPRKAGDSPLHF
TRBV4-2	TRBJ1-2	CASSQDPQGTAYGYTF
TRBV9	TRBJ2-3	CASSGDRDRGSDTQYF
TRBV6-6	TRBJ1-2	CASSFQASTNYGYTF
TRBV9	TRBJ1-6	CASSVDRGESPLHF
TRBV5-1	TRBJ1-5	CASSLTTGNDQPQHF
TRBV5-1	TRBJ1-6	CASSVRDRGNSPLHF
TRBV5-8	TRBJ1-1	CASSNDRANTEAFF
TRBV19	TRBJ1-4	CASSTAFLGSNEKLFF
TRBV6-6	TRBJ2-5	CASSYSQGQETQYF
TRBV5-1	TRBJ2-1	CASSLASGTGASASYNEQFF
TRBV30	TRBJ1-1	CAWSLTGGVAFF
TRBV5-4	TRBJ1-1	CASSLTGGQEAFF
TRBV5-4	TRBJ1-2	CASSFNRGQNQDGYTF
TRBV19	TRBJ1-6	CASQPLGTGGDSPLHF
TRBV7-9	TRBJ2-1	CASSLSGGYNEQFF
TRBV7-7	TRBJ2-5	CASSPFSGGGETQYF
TRBV6-5	TRBJ2-7	CASSYLLAGSYEQYF
TRBV10-3	TRBJ2-1	CAISEVSINEQFF
TRBV9	TRBJ2-5	CASSVGSGVGQETQYF
TRBV9	TRBJ1-1	CASSDEGGDTEAFF
TRBV2	TRBJ2-7	CANQQGQGYEQYF